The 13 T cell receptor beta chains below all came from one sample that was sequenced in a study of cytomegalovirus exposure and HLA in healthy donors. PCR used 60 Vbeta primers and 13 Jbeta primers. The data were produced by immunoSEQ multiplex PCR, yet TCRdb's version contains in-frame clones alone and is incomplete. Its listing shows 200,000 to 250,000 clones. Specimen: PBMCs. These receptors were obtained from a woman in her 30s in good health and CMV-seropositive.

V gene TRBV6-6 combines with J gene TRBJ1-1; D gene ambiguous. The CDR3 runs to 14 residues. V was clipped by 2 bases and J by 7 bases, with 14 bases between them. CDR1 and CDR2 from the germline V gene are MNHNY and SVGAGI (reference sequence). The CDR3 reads CASSYLGRSLEAFF. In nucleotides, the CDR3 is TGTGCCAGCAGTTACCTAGGAAGGTCCCTTGAAGCTTTCTTT.

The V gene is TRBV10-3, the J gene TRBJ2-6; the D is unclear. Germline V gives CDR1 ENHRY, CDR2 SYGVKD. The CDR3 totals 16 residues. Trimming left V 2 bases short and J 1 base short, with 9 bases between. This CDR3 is CAISEVLGSGANVLTF. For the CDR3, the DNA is TGTGCCATCAGTGAGGTTCTAGGTTCTGGGGCCAACGTCCTGACTTTC.

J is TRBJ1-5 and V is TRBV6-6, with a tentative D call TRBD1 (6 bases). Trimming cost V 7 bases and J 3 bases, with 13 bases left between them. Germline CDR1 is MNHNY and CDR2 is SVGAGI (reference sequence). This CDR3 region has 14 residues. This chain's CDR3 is CASTLGQSNQPQHF. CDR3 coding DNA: TGTGCCAGCACCTTAGGACAGTCCAATCAGCCCCAGCATTTT.

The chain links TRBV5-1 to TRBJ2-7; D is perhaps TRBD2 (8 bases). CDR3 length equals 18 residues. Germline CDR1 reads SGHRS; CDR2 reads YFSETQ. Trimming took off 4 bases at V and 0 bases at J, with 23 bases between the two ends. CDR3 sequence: CASSPSSIAGQNSYEQYF. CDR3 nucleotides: TGCGCCAGCAGCCCATCGTCAATAGCGGGACAGAACTCCTACGAGCAGTACTTC.

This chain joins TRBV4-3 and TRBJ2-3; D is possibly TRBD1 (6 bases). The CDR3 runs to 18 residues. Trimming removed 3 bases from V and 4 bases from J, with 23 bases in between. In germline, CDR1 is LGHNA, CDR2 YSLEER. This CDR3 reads CASSHDDMGHSGPDTQYF. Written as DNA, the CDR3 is TGCGCCAGCAGCCACGATGATATGGGACACTCGGGCCCAGATACGCAGTATTTT.

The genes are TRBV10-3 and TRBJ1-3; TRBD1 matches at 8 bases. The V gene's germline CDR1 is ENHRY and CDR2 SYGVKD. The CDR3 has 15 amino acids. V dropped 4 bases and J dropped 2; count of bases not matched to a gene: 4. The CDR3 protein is CAISGEQGAGNTIYF. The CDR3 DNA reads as TGTGCCATCAGTGGGGAACAGGGGGCTGGAAACACCATATATTTT.

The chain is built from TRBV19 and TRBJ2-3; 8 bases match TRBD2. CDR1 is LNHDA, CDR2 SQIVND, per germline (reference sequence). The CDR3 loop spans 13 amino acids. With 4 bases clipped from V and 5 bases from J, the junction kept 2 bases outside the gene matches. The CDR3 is CASSRREGDTQYF. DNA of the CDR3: TGTGCCAGTAGTAGACGGGAGGGAGATACGCAGTATTTT.

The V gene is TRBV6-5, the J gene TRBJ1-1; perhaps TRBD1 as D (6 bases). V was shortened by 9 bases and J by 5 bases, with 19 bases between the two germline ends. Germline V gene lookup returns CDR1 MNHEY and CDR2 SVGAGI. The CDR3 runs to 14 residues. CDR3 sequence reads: CASRSIGGATEAFF. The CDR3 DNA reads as TGTGCCAGTCGTTCTATAGGGGGGGCGACTGAAGCTTTCTTT.

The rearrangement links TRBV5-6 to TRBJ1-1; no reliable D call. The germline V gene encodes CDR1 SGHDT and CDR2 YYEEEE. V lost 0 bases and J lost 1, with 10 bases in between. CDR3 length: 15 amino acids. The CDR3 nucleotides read TGTGCCAGCAGCTTGGATTGGGAGGGGAACACTGAAGCTTTCTTT. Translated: CASSLDWEGNTEAFF. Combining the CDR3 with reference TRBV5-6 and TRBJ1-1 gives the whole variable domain DAGVTQSPTHLIKTRGQQVTLRCSPKSGHDTVSWYQQALGQGPQFIFQYYEEEERQRGNFPDRFSGHQFPNYSSELNVNALLLGDSALYLCASSLDWEGNTEAFFGQGTRLTVV.

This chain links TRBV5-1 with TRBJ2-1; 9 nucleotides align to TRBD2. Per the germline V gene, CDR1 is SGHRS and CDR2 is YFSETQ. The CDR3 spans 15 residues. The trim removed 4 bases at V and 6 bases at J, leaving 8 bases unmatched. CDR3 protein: CASSPGTSIANEQFF. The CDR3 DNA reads TGCGCCAGCAGCCCCGGGACTAGCATTGCCAATGAGCAGTTCTTC.

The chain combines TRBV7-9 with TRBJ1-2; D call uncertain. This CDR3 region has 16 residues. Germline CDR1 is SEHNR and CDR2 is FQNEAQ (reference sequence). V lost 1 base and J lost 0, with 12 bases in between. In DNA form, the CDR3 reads TGTGCCAGCAGCTTAGGTGGAGGGTTGTCTAACTATGGCTACACCTTC. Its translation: CASSLGGGLSNYGYTF.

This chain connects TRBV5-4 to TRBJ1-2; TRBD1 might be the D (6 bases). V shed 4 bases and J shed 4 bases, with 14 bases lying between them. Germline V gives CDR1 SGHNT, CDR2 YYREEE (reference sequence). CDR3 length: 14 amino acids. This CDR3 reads CASSPEGGSYGYTF. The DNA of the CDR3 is TGTGCCAGCAGCCCTGAGGGGGGGAGCTATGGCTACACCTTC.

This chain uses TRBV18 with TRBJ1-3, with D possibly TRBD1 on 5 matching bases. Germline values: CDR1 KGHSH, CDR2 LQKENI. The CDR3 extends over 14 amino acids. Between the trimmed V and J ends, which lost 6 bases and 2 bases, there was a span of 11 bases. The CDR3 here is CASSLWGAGNTIYF. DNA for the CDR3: TGTGCCAGCTCCCTTTGGGGGGCTGGAAACACCATATATTTT.